Sequencing of this TCR beta chain was carried out in a study of blood T cells in healthy people across ages. Using a J-beta primer mix together with a sample-barcoded 5' primer, a second PCR was run for roughly 6 to 11 cycles. From the 5' RACE reads, TCRdb called clonotypes with MiXCR, one entry per CDR3 protein. The sample contains approximately 1,000,000 distinct CDR3 sequences, more than 40% of which appear only once. The sequence was collected from a woman aged 60 to 75 in good health. The sample was blood.

The CDR3 reads CASSLVEGYEQFF. The CDR3 DNA follows: TGTGCCAGCAGCTTAGTTGAGGGCTATGAGCAGTTCTTC. The chain combines TRBV7-2 with TRBJ2-1; weak D call: TRBD2 (5 bases). Germline CDR1 SGHTA, CDR2 FQGNSA. CDR3 length: 13 amino acids. Trimming took 1 base from V and 8 from J, leaving 9 bases between them.